The 22 T cell receptor beta chains below come from one sample, sequenced in a study of blood T cell repertoires in COVID-19. The repertoire was sequenced with immunoSEQ multiplex PCR; TCRdb's copy has only in-frame clones and lacks some. The table shows some 430,000 clones, with 90% occurring only once. Input material: PBMCs or T cells enriched from blood (not recorded which). These receptors originate from a man aged 18 to 35 who had recovered from COVID-19.

This clone was recorded a few times. CDR3 amino acids: CASSLRGANTGELFF. The CDR3 nucleotides read TGTGCCAGCAGTTTACGGGGTGCGAACACCGGGGAGCTGTTTTTT. The chain recombines TRBV28 with TRBJ2-2; possible D gene TRBD2, 5 bases. The CDR3 consists of 15 residues. Germline lookup yields CDR1 MDHEN and CDR2 SYDVKM. The V end was cut by 2 bases, the J end by 0 bases, with 7 bases between.

The rearrangement uses TRBV18 and TRBJ1-3; no firm D call. The CDR3 totals 14 residues. Trimming left V 6 bases short and J 4 bases short, with 13 bases between. Germline V CDR1 and CDR2: KGHSH, LQKENI. CDR3 protein: CASSSGNPGNTIYF. DNA of the CDR3: TGTGCCAGCTCGTCCGGGAATCCCGGAAACACCATATATTTT.

This clone has more than one count but fewer than ten. The rearrangement joins TRBV3-1 (or the pseudogene TRBV3-2) to TRBJ1-5; 7 bases fit TRBD1. This CDR3 comprises 14 residues. CDR1 is LGHDT, CDR2 YNNKEL, per germline (reference sequence). The V and J ends lost 4 bases and 7 bases, in that order; junction bases with no gene match: 7. The CDR3 bases are TGTGCCAGCAGCCCACAGGGGCGATTGCAGCCCCAGCATTTT. This gives the protein CASSPQGRLQPQHF.

The chain is built from TRBV27 and TRBJ1-1; D ambiguous. V was trimmed by 5 bases and J by 3 bases, leaving 16 bases between them. CDR3 length equals 15 residues. From germline, CDR1 is MNHEY and CDR2 SMNVEV (reference sequence). The CDR3 coding sequence is TGTGCCAGCAGTCAAATCGAGACTAGGCACACTGAAGCTTTCTTT. It encodes CASSQIETRHTEAFF.

This clone was picked up a small number of times. The chain is built from TRBV10-2 and TRBJ2-5, with D possibly matching TRBD1 (6 bases). The V end was cut by 6 bases, the J end by 6 bases, with 17 bases between. The germline gives CDR1 WSHSY, CDR2 SAAADI. The CDR3 runs to 14 residues. CDR3 nucleotide sequence: TGCGCCAGCAGAACGATCGGACAGCGAAAGACCCAGTACTTC. This codes for CASRTIGQRKTQYF.

The chain employs TRBV19 and TRBJ1-2; D is unresolved. Germline CDR1 reads LNHDA; CDR2 reads SQIVND (reference sequence). CDR3 length: 12 residues. V was clipped by 6 bases and J by 3 bases, with 8 bases between them. The CDR3: CASSQEDYGYTF. Here the CDR3 DNA reads TGTGCCAGTAGCCAGGAAGACTATGGCTACACCTTC.

The V call is TRBV11-2, the J call TRBJ2-1, with TRBD2 matching 7 bases. CDR1 and CDR2 from the germline V gene are SGHAT and FQNNGV. J gave up 6 bases and V 6 bases, and 8 bases lay outside the gene matches. This CDR3 has 14 amino acids. CDR3 loop: CASSPGRGTNEQFF. In DNA form, the CDR3 reads TGTGCCAGCAGTCCTGGGAGGGGCACCAATGAGCAGTTCTTC.

This clone was counted only a few times. This sequence joins TRBV27 and TRBJ1-1; 9 bases match TRBD1. V trimming: 2 bases; J trimming: 1 base; junction bases outside the gene matches: 5. The CDR3 has 16 amino acids. Germline lookup yields CDR1 MNHEY and CDR2 SMNVEV (reference sequence). The CDR3 DNA reads as TGTGCCAGCAGTTTAGGAACAGGGGGCTCGAACACTGAAGCTTTCTTT. This codes for CASSLGTGGSNTEAFF.

The genes are TRBV11-3 and TRBJ2-7, with 7 nucleotides matching TRBD1. This CDR3 contains 14 residues. J lost 0 bases, V lost 6 bases, and 5 bases had no gene match. Germline CDR1 and CDR2: SGHNT and YENEEA. CDR3 coding DNA: TGTGCCAGCAGACGGGGACAGAGCTCCTACGAGCAGTACTTC. Its translation is CASRRGQSSYEQYF.

The rearrangement links TRBV5-1 to TRBJ1-1; TRBD1 might be the D (6 bases). CDR1 and CDR2 from the germline V gene are SGHRS and YFSETQ. The CDR3 sequence is 14 residues long. The V end was cut by 4 bases, the J end by 4 bases, with 14 bases between. CDR3 sequence: CASSPSQGFTEAFF. The CDR3 DNA reads TGCGCCAGCAGCCCTTCACAGGGTTTCACTGAAGCTTTCTTT.

V usage is TRBV11-3 and J usage is TRBJ1-1; 9 bases fit TRBD1. Germline loops: CDR1 SGHNT, CDR2 YENEEA. Trimming took 0 bases from V and 11 from J; bases not matched to a gene: 22. The CDR3 contains 19 residues. The CDR3 nucleotides read TGTGCCAGCAGCTTAGATCGGGCCTTACGGGACAGGGACACCTCGGTGGCTTTCTTT. Residues: CASSLDRALRDRDTSVAFF. The whole variable domain, remainder taken from reference TRBV11-3 and TRBJ1-1, is EAGVVQSPRYKIIEKKQPVAFWCNPISGHNTLYWYLQNLGQGPELLIRYENEEAVDDSQLPKDRFSAERLKGVDSTLKIQPAELGDSAVYLCASSLDRALRDRDTSVAFFGQGTRLTVV.

This clone was detected a few times. This chain uses TRBV30 with TRBJ2-7; D is perhaps TRBD2 (5 bases). The CDR3 consists of 11 residues. Germline V CDR1 and CDR2: GTSNPN, SVGIG (reference sequence). V was cut by 2 bases and J by 5 bases, with 7 bases left in between. The CDR3 is CAWSTGNEQYF. The CDR3 region has the DNA TGTGCCTGGAGTACGGGGAACGAGCAGTACTTC. The full variable domain, in which reference TRBV30 and TRBJ2-7 provide the parts outside the CDR3, is SQTIHQWPATLVQPVGSPLSLECTVEGTSNPNLYWYRQAAGRGLQLLFYSVGIGQISSEVPQNLSASRPQDRQFILSSKKLLLSDSGFYLCAWSTGNEQYFGPGTRLTVT.

The chain recombines TRBV11-3 with TRBJ1-3, with D possibly TRBD1 on 5 matching bases. This CDR3 is built from 13 residues. The V end was cut by 4 bases, the J end by 6 bases, with 10 bases between. Germline V lookup: CDR1 SGHNT, CDR2 YENEEA. Here the CDR3 reads CASSSRQKNTIYF. In nucleotides, the CDR3 is TGTGCCAGCAGCTCGAGACAGAAAAACACCATATATTTT. Full variable domain (remainder filled in from reference TRBV11-3 and TRBJ1-3): EAGVVQSPRYKIIEKKQPVAFWCNPISGHNTLYWYLQNLGQGPELLIRYENEEAVDDSQLPKDRFSAERLKGVDSTLKIQPAELGDSAVYLCASSSRQKNTIYFGEGSWLTVV.

The CDR3 coding sequence is TGTGCCATCAGCCAAAGGGTATCGGGACTAGACACCGGGGAGCTGTTTTTT. Protein product: CAISQRVSGLDTGELFF. This chain joins TRBV10-3 and TRBJ2-2; TRBD2 matches at 8 bases. The V gene's germline CDR1 is ENHRY and CDR2 SYGVKD. This CDR3 comprises 17 residues. V shed 6 bases, J shed 3 bases, and the junction held 12 bases outside the gene matches.

V is TRBV7-8 and J is TRBJ1-2; TRBD1 might be the D (6 bases). Germline V lookup: CDR1 SGHVS, CDR2 FQNEAQ. This CDR3 has 12 amino acids. The V end lost 5 bases, the J end lost 7 bases, and 11 bases lay between the germline ends. The CDR3 sequence: CASSPGALGYTF. The CDR3 nucleotides are TGTGCCAGCAGCCCAGGGGCACTTGGCTACACCTTC.

This rearrangement joins TRBV19 to TRBJ1-4, with D maybe TRBD1 (6 bases). The germline CDR1 and CDR2 sequences are LNHDA and SQIVND (reference sequence). The V end lost 6 bases, the J end lost 8 bases, and 16 bases lay between the germline ends. This CDR3 has 14 residues. CDR3 nucleotide sequence: TGTGCCAGTAGGCCGACAGGTAGAAGGGAAAAACTGTTTTTT. Protein sequence: CASRPTGRREKLFF.

This clone was seen a single time. The rearrangement joins TRBV7-2 to TRBJ2-1; 7 bases match TRBD2. CDR1 and CDR2 from the germline V gene are SGHTA and FQGNSA. J gave up 1 base and V 2 bases, and 2 bases lay outside the gene matches. This CDR3 region has 15 residues. The CDR3 here is CASSLRRESYNEQFF. The CDR3 DNA follows: TGTGCCAGCAGCTTACGGCGGGAGTCCTACAATGAGCAGTTCTTC.

The chain joins TRBV5-5 to TRBJ2-3; 10 positions match TRBD1. The CDR3 is 17 residues long. V was pared by 2 bases and J by 6 bases, with 12 bases of the junction left unmatched. From germline, CDR1 is SGHKS and CDR2 YYEKEE (reference sequence). The CDR3 protein is CASSFDRGRTIPDTQYF. The CDR3, as DNA: TGTGCCAGCAGCTTCGACAGGGGGCGAACCATTCCCGATACGCAGTATTTT.

This chain connects TRBV14 to TRBJ1-4; D remains unclear. Germline V gives CDR1 SGHDN, CDR2 FVKESK. This CDR3 is built from 13 residues. V was clipped by 2 bases and J by 3 bases, with 4 bases between them. CDR3 amino acids: CASSQRANEKLFF. The CDR3 region has the DNA TGTGCCAGCAGCCAACGGGCTAATGAAAAACTGTTTTTT.

J is TRBJ2-5 and V is TRBV3-1 (or the pseudogene TRBV3-2); a possible D gene is TRBD2 (6 bases). CDR1 is LGHDT, CDR2 YNNKEL, per germline (reference sequence). CDR3 length: 14 residues. V was trimmed by 0 bases and J by 4 bases, leaving 9 bases between them. This chain's CDR3 is CASSQDRRAETQYF. As DNA, the CDR3 is TGTGCCAGCAGCCAAGATCGGAGGGCAGAGACCCAGTACTTC.

The genes are TRBV28 and TRBJ1-5, with D tentatively TRBD1 (6 bases). CDR1 and CDR2 from the germline V gene are MDHEN and SYDVKM. There are 14 residues in the CDR3. Trimming took 6 bases from V and 4 from J, leaving 13 bases between them. The CDR3 DNA reads as TGTGCCAGCAGCCTTGGACAGAAGAATCAGCCCCAGCATTTT. This sequence encodes CASSLGQKNQPQHF.

This rearrangement joins TRBV15 to TRBJ2-7; a weak D match, TRBD1 (6 bases). This CDR3 has 13 amino acids. V was pared by 0 bases and J by 5 bases, with 8 bases between. CDR1 is LNHNV, CDR2 YYDKDF, per germline (reference sequence). The CDR3 DNA follows: TGTGCCACCAGCAGAGATGGGGGCCACGAGCAGTACTTC. This encodes CATSRDGGHEQYF.